Listed below are T cell receptor beta chains from one sample, sequenced in a study of graft-versus-host responses after intestinal transplantation. No antigen has been identified for these receptors. The assay was immunoSEQ multiplex PCR, and TCRdb's table has in-frame clones only and misses some. The sample consists of approximately 110,000 clones, approximately 93% of them appearing once. This specimen was unstimulated CD8+ T cells sorted from spleen or lymph node cells, taken before transplant. The receptor source for this set is a human donor who was the organ donor for an intestinal transplant. CDR3s include the opening cysteine and the closing phenylalanine or tryptophan. The D gene is left open where the match is weak. Some rows mark clone size as missing; the rest say once, few, many or name a class of expanded clone.

len: 12
v_gene: TRBV6-5
j_gene: TRBJ2-7
abundance: -
d_gene: -
CDR3aa: CASSYPTNEQYF
CDR3nt: TGTGCCAGCAGTTACCCAACGAACGAGCAGTACTTC

len: 14
v_gene: TRBV27
j_gene: TRBJ2-1
abundance: -
d_gene: TRBD2
CDR3aa: CASSLSGAGNEQFF
CDR3nt: TGTGCCAGCAGTTTAAGCGGAGCGGGAAATGAGCAGTTCTTC

len: 14
v_gene: TRBV5-5
j_gene: TRBJ2-7
abundance: -
d_gene: -
CDR3aa: CASSLVRQYNEQYF
CDR3nt: TGTGCCAGCAGCTTGGTCCGGCAGTATAACGAGCAGTACTTC

len: 15
v_gene: TRBV5-5
j_gene: TRBJ2-3
abundance: -
d_gene: TRBD2
CDR3aa: CASTELAGSADTQYF
CDR3nt: TGTGCCAGTACCGAACTAGCGGGAAGTGCAGATACGCAGTATTTT

len: 15
v_gene: TRBV10-3
j_gene: TRBJ1-1
abundance: -
d_gene: -
CDR3aa: CAISESEGPNTEAFF
CDR3nt: TGTGCCATCAGTGAGTCGGAGGGCCCGAACACTGAAGCTTTCTTT

len: 13
v_gene: TRBV5-1
j_gene: TRBJ2-7
abundance: few
d_gene: -
CDR3aa: CASSGELSYEQYF
CDR3nt: TGCGCCAGCAGCGGGGAATTGTCCTACGAGCAGTACTTC

len: 15
v_gene: TRBV6-5
j_gene: TRBJ1-2
abundance: once
d_gene: -
CDR3aa: CASSSQDKLNYGYTF
CDR3nt: TGTGCCAGCAGTTCTCAGGACAAGCTTAACTATGGCTACACCTTC

len: 15
v_gene: TRBV11-2
j_gene: TRBJ1-2
abundance: -
d_gene: TRBD1
CDR3aa: CASSLGTGSAYGYTF
CDR3nt: TGTGCCAGCAGCTTAGGGACAGGATCCGCCTATGGCTACACCTTC

len: 14
v_gene: TRBV19
j_gene: TRBJ1-5
abundance: -
d_gene: -
CDR3aa: CAMHGGGFNQPQHF
CDR3nt: TGTGCCATGCATGGGGGGGGTTTCAATCAGCCCCAGCATTTT

len: 13
v_gene: TRBV9
j_gene: TRBJ1-3
abundance: -
d_gene: -
CDR3aa: CASSVGGGNTIYF
CDR3nt: TGTGCCAGCAGCGTCGGGGGAGGAAACACCATATATTTT

len: 16
v_gene: TRBV19
j_gene: TRBJ2-5
abundance: -
d_gene: TRBD1
CDR3aa: CASSAVNRDRGETQYF
CDR3nt: TGTGCCAGTAGTGCAGTAAACCGGGACAGGGGAGAGACCCAGTACTTC

len: 13
v_gene: TRBV5-6
j_gene: TRBJ2-7
abundance: -
d_gene: -
CDR3aa: CASSLESDYEQYF
CDR3nt: TGTGCCAGCAGCTTGGAGTCAGACTACGAGCAGTACTTC

len: 16
v_gene: TRBV11-2
j_gene: TRBJ1-1
abundance: -
d_gene: TRBD1
CDR3aa: CASNFLPGGLNTEAFF
CDR3nt: TGTGCCAGCAACTTTTTACCAGGGGGTTTGAACACTGAAGCTTTCTTT

len: 16
v_gene: TRBV5-1
j_gene: TRBJ2-7
abundance: -
d_gene: -
CDR3aa: CASSLAIGFGSYEQYF
CDR3nt: TGCGCCAGCAGCTTGGCCATAGGTTTTGGGAGCTACGAGCAGTACTTC

len: 15
v_gene: TRBV9
j_gene: TRBJ1-2
abundance: -
d_gene: TRBD1
CDR3aa: CASSAFTTGGYGYTF
CDR3nt: TGTGCCAGCAGCGCCTTTACTACAGGGGGCTACGGCTACACCTTC

len: 13
v_gene: TRBV25-1
j_gene: TRBJ1-4
abundance: -
d_gene: -
CDR3aa: CASSEYVGLELFF
CDR3nt: TGTGCCAGCAGTGAATATGTAGGTCTGGAACTGTTTTTT

len: 16
v_gene: TRBV7-9
j_gene: TRBJ1-2
abundance: -
d_gene: TRBD1
CDR3aa: CASSARTGGASYGYTF
CDR3nt: TGTGCCAGCAGCGCCCGGACAGGGGGCGCTAGCTATGGCTACACCTTC

len: 15
v_gene: TRBV19
j_gene: TRBJ1-1
abundance: few
d_gene: TRBD1
CDR3aa: CASSSGTGVNTEAFF
CDR3nt: TGTGCCAGTAGTTCGGGGACAGGGGTGAACACTGAAGCTTTCTTT

len: 13
v_gene: TRBV27
j_gene: TRBJ2-2
abundance: -
d_gene: -
CDR3aa: CASSLLGSGELFF
CDR3nt: TGTGCCAGCAGTTTATTGGGGAGCGGGGAGCTGTTTTTT

len: 15
v_gene: TRBV15
j_gene: TRBJ1-3
abundance: -
d_gene: -
CDR3aa: CATSRPPGAGNTIYF
CDR3nt: TGTGCCACCAGCAGACCTCCAGGGGCCGGAAACACCATATATTTT

len: 15
v_gene: TRBV19
j_gene: TRBJ2-1
abundance: -
d_gene: -
CDR3aa: CASRAGTFLYNEQFF
CDR3nt: TGTGCCAGTAGAGCCGGGACTTTTCTCTACAATGAGCAGTTCTTC

len: 15
v_gene: TRBV19
j_gene: TRBJ1-5
abundance: -
d_gene: -
CDR3aa: CATQFWAGENQPQHF
CDR3nt: TGTGCCACCCAATTCTGGGCAGGGGAGAATCAGCCCCAGCATTTT

len: 13
v_gene: TRBV4-1
j_gene: TRBJ1-1
abundance: -
d_gene: -
CDR3aa: CASSSDSGYEAFF
CDR3nt: TGCGCCAGCAGCTCTGATTCGGGGTACGAAGCTTTCTTT

len: 16
v_gene: TRBV2
j_gene: TRBJ1-1
abundance: -
d_gene: -
CDR3aa: CASTGRVYLAYTEAFF
CDR3nt: TGTGCCAGCACGGGGCGGGTTTACTTGGCCTACACTGAAGCTTTCTTT

len: 15
v_gene: TRBV6-6
j_gene: TRBJ2-7
abundance: -
d_gene: -
CDR3aa: CASSYLLAGGSEQYF
CDR3nt: TGTGCCAGCAGTTATCTCTTGGCGGGTGGAAGCGAGCAGTACTTC

len: 19
v_gene: TRBV9
j_gene: TRBJ2-3
abundance: -
d_gene: -
CDR3aa: CASSVVPLPSRSSTDTQYF
CDR3nt: TGTGCCAGCAGCGTGGTCCCCTTACCCAGCAGGTCTAGCACAGATACGCAGTATTTT

len: 14
v_gene: TRBV5-8
j_gene: TRBJ2-7
abundance: once
d_gene: TRBD2
CDR3aa: CASSIDSGTYEQYF
CDR3nt: TGTGCCAGCAGCATAGATAGCGGGACCTACGAGCAGTACTTC

len: 14
v_gene: TRBV15
j_gene: TRBJ1-1
abundance: -
d_gene: -
CDR3aa: CATGGTYQNTEAFF
CDR3nt: TGTGCCACCGGGGGGACTTACCAGAACACTGAAGCTTTCTTT

len: 16
v_gene: TRBV19
j_gene: TRBJ2-7
abundance: -
d_gene: -
CDR3aa: CASSIFGGDLSYEQYF
CDR3nt: TGTGCCAGTAGTATATTCGGCGGGGATCTCTCCTACGAGCAGTACTTC

len: 15
v_gene: TRBV7-9
j_gene: TRBJ1-4
abundance: -
d_gene: TRBD1
CDR3aa: CASSGSDREIEKLFF
CDR3nt: TGTGCCAGCAGCGGGTCGGACAGGGAGATTGAAAAACTGTTTTTT

len: 16
v_gene: TRBV6-6
j_gene: TRBJ2-2
abundance: -
d_gene: TRBD2
CDR3aa: CASSYRLAGDTGELFF
CDR3nt: TGTGCCAGCAGTTACCGACTAGCGGGAGACACCGGGGAGCTGTTTTTT

len: 16
v_gene: TRBV9
j_gene: TRBJ2-3
abundance: -
d_gene: TRBD2
CDR3aa: CASSGEASGRTDTQYF
CDR3nt: TGTGCCAGCAGCGGGGAGGCTAGCGGACGCACAGATACGCAGTATTTT

len: 21
v_gene: TRBV10-3
j_gene: TRBJ2-2
abundance: -
d_gene: TRBD2
CDR3aa: CAISSLGSGRAVDPNTGELFF
CDR3nt: TGTGCCATCAGTTCCCTCGGTAGCGGGAGGGCCGTTGATCCGAACACCGGGGAGCTGTTTTTT

len: 15
v_gene: TRBV6-1
j_gene: TRBJ1-1
abundance: once
d_gene: -
CDR3aa: CASSVDWDEGTEAFF
CDR3nt: TGTGCCAGCAGTGTCGACTGGGATGAGGGCACTGAAGCTTTCTTT

len: 14
v_gene: TRBV6-5
j_gene: TRBJ2-1
abundance: -
d_gene: -
CDR3aa: CASSASAPYNEQFF
CDR3nt: TGTGCCAGCAGTGCCTCGGCCCCCTACAATGAGCAGTTCTTC